This T cell receptor (beta chain) comes out of a study of CD8 T cells in Susac syndrome. Study conclusions and caveats: The study conceded that its TCR sequencing and HLA analysis involved relatively few individuals.

Germline V lookup: CDR1 PRHDT, CDR2 FYEKMQ (reference sequence). With 5 bases removed from V and 2 bases from J, the gap between germline ends came to 16 bases. The length of the CDR3 is 16 residues. A word on this clonotype: Its target is not known.

Reverse transcription of about 0.5 to 1 ug RNA was carried out with random hexamers. The method of amplification for TCR beta CDR3 was immunoSEQ multiplex PCR, covering 54 Vbeta and 13 Jbeta. TCRdb re-analysed the immunoSEQ multiplex PCR reads in MiXCR, keeping a single row per CDR3 protein. Among around 300,000 distinct CDR3 sequences listed, under 95% were seen once. Sequencing of TCR beta was performed on blood CD8+ and CD4+ T cells. TEMRA cells were FACS-enriched, with CD8+ and CD4+ T cells isolated negatively. Sequencing was done on a sample of CD4+ T cells from PBMCs. This receptor was obtained from a human donor with multiple sclerosis. This chain links TRBV13 with TRBJ2-1, with a weak D call TRBD1 (6 bases). DNA for the CDR3: TGTGCCAGCAGCCGTAGGGGGAGATCGGCCTACAATGAGCAGTTCTTC. Its translation: CASSRRGRSAYNEQFF.